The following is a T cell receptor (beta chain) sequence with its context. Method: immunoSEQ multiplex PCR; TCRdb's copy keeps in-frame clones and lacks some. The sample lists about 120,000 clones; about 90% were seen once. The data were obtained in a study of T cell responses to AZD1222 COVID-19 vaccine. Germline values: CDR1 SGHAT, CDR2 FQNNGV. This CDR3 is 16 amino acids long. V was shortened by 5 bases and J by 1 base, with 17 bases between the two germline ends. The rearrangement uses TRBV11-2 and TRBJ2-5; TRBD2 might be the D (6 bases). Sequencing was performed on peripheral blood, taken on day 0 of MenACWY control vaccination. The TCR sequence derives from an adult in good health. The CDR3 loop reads CASSPTGGRGQETQYF. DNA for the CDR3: TGTGCCAGCAGCCCCACCGGGGGACGGGGCCAAGAGACCCAGTACTTC.